The T cell receptor beta chain described here comes from a study of beta chain features in type 1 diabetes. This clone has a handful of counts. The sequenced template was cDNA made from the entire isolated RNA. Sequencing used immunoSEQ multiplex PCR; TCRdb keeps in-frame clones, though not all of them. The table includes fewer than 200,000 clones, less than 15% detected once. Sequencing used central memory CD4+ T cells from blood. This clonotype originated in a young woman in good health.

The CDR3 sequence: CASLKSSGGTEAFF. The CDR3 nucleotides are TGTGCCAGCCTAAAGAGCTCAGGGGGCACTGAAGCTTTCTTT. The chain has TRBV2 and TRBJ1-1; TRBD1 matches 7 bases. The CDR3 runs to 14 residues. Per germline, CDR1 SNHLY and CDR2 FYNNEI. After removal of 8 bases from V and 4 bases from J, the junction contained 10 bases not matched to a gene.